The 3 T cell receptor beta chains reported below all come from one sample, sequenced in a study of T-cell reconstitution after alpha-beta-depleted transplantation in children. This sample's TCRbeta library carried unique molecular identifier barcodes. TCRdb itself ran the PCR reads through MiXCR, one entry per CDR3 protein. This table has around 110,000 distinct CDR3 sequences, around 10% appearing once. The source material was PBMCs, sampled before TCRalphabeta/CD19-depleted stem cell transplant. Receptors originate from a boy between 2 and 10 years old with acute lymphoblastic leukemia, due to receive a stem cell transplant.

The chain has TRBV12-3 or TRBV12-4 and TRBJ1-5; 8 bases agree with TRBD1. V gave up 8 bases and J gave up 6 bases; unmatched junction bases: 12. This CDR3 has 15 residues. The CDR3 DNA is TGTGCCAGCCGACCATCGGACAGGGCAGGTCAGCCCCAGCATTTT. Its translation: CASRPSDRAGQPQHF.

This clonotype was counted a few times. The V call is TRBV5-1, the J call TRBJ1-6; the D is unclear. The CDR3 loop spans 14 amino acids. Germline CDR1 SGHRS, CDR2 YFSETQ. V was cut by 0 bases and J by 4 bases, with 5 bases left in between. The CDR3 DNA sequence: TGCGCCAGCAGCTTGGGACGGTATAATTCACCCCTCCACTTT. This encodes CASSLGRYNSPLHF.

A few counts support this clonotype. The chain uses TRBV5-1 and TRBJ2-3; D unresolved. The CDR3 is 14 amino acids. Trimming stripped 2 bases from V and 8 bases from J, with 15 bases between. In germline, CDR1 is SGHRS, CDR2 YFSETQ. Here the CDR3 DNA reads TGCGCCAGCAGCTTCGATTCGACCAGCCCTACGCAGTATTTT. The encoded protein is CASSFDSTSPTQYF.